This T cell receptor (beta chain) was identified in a study of cytomegalovirus exposure and HLA in healthy donors. Primers for the PCR totalled 60 Vbeta and 13 Jbeta. The method was immunoSEQ multiplex PCR; TCRdb's version includes in-frame clones alone and lacks a portion of them. The sample yields fewer than 200,000 clones, about four fifths seen once. Overall study findings and caveats: The CMV antigen specificity of three CMV-associated chains was confirmed through in vitro analysis. Most subjects had HLA-A and HLA-B alleles reportedly predicted accurately by TCR beta sequences. Association of a missense DCLRE1C variant with TCR beta V- and J-gene trimming was reported in a later analysis.

Turning to this clone: The antigen is unknown.

Sequenced sample: PBMCs. The sequence was collected from a man aged 50-60 years in good health and CMV-seropositive.

CDR3 DNA sequence: TGTGCCATCAGTGAGTCGGGGGACAGCAGCTCCCCTAGCGGGGGCTACACCTTC. It is translated as CAISESGDSSSPSGGYTF. V gene TRBV10-3 combines with J gene TRBJ1-2, with 7 nucleotides matching TRBD1. J was trimmed by 8 bases and V by 0 bases; bases with no gene match: 18. Per the germline V gene, CDR1 is ENHRY and CDR2 is SYGVKD. The CDR3 spans 18 residues.